This is a list of T cell receptor beta chains from one sample in a study of cytomegalovirus exposure and HLA in healthy donors. Sequencing was performed with immunoSEQ multiplex PCR; in TCRdb, only in-frame clones are kept and a portion is missing. The sample lists 130,000 to 150,000 clones; 65% to 90% were seen once. Sequenced material: PBMCs. Receptors were obtained from a woman in her twenties or thirties in good health and CMV-seronegative. Each CDR3 is given with its conserved first and last residue. A D gene is named only where the DNA matches it firmly. Only some rows state a clone size, as once, few, many or a class for expanded clones.

j_call | d_call | v_call | cdr3_length | clone_size | cdr3_nt | cdr3_aa
TRBJ2-7 | TRBD2 | TRBV7-9 | 16 | NA | TGTGCCAGCAGCTTCCCCGGGACTACTAACTCCTACGAGCAGTACTTC | CASSFPGTTNSYEQYF
TRBJ2-5 | NA | TRBV9 | 16 | NA | TGTGCCAGCAGCGAGGGGGGGCCGCGCACGGCTGAGACCCAGTACTTC | CASSEGGPRTAETQYF
TRBJ2-5 | TRBD2 | TRBV11-2 | 14 | NA | TGTGCCAGCAGCTTAGTTGCGGGGGTCGGGACCCAGTACTTC | CASSLVAGVGTQYF
TRBJ2-7 | NA | TRBV28 | 13 | NA | TGTGCCAGCTTGGCCAGAGGGCGATACGAGCAGTACTTC | CASLARGRYEQYF
TRBJ2-2 | NA | TRBV5-1 | 17 | NA | TGCGCCAGCAGCTTGCCCCCTCGGGGGGCCCACACCGGGGAGCTGTTTTTT | CASSLPPRGAHTGELFF
TRBJ1-1 | NA | TRBV30 | 12 | NA | TGTGCCTGCGAAAAAGACAGGTTCATAGCTTTCTTT | CACEKDRFIAFF
TRBJ1-6 | TRBD1 | TRBV11-2 | 15 | NA | TGTGCCAGCAGCAGACAGGGGCCTGTAAATTCACCCCTCCACTTT | CASSRQGPVNSPLHF
TRBJ2-5 | TRBD2 | TRBV25-1 | 13 | NA | TGTGCCAGCAGTGCCCCGGGGGGAGAGACCCAGTACTTC | CASSAPGGETQYF
TRBJ2-7 | TRBD1 | TRBV28 | 16 | NA | TGTGCCAGCAGTTTAAGTTTAGTGACAGGGCCGAAGGAGCAGTACTTC | CASSLSLVTGPKEQYF
TRBJ1-2 | NA | TRBV5-1 | 13 | NA | TGCGCCAGCAGCTTGGCCAACAGGCTCGGCTACACCTTC | CASSLANRLGYTF
TRBJ2-2 | TRBD2 | TRBV2 | 17 | once | TGTGCCAGCAGTCCGGGACTAGCGGGGGGGAAGCCCGGGGAGCTGTTTTTT | CASSPGLAGGKPGELFF
TRBJ1-6 | NA | TRBV19 | 15 | NA | TGTGCCAGTAGTATAGTGGGGGCTTCTAATTCACCCCTCCACTTT | CASSIVGASNSPLHF
TRBJ2-3 | TRBD1 | TRBV6-5 | 15 | NA | TGTGCCAGCAGTTACGGGACAGGGGGCGCAGATACGCAGTATTTT | CASSYGTGGADTQYF
TRBJ2-3 | NA | TRBV10-3 | 15 | NA | TGTGCCATCAGTGATTCAGGGGCTGGCACAGATACGCAGTATTTT | CAISDSGAGTDTQYF
TRBJ2-7 | TRBD1 | TRBV7-9 | 14 | NA | TGTGCCAGCAGCCCCAGGGACAGGGCAGGGGAGCAGTACTTC | CASSPRDRAGEQYF
TRBJ2-5 | TRBD1 | TRBV25-1 | 14 | NA | TGTGCCAGCAGTGAACTACAGGGGCAGGAGACCCAGTACTTC | CASSELQGQETQYF
TRBJ2-7 | TRBD2 | TRBV28 | 17 | NA | TGTGCGAGCCCTCCAGGGGGCCTAGCGGGAGGGCCCCACGAGCAGTACTTC | CASPPGGLAGGPHEQYF
TRBJ1-5 | NA | TRBV6-6 | 13 | NA | TGTGCCAGCAGTAGGGACATCAATCAGCCCCAGCATTTT | CASSRDINQPQHF
TRBJ2-7 | TRBD2 | TRBV7-8 | 15 | NA | TGTGCCAGCAGCCGGTCGTCTAGCGGTACCTACGAGCAGTACTTC | CASSRSSSGTYEQYF
TRBJ2-2 | NA | TRBV11-2 | 13 | once | TGTGCCAGCAACCATCGGGGAGGCGGGGAGCTGTTTTTT | CASNHRGGGELFF